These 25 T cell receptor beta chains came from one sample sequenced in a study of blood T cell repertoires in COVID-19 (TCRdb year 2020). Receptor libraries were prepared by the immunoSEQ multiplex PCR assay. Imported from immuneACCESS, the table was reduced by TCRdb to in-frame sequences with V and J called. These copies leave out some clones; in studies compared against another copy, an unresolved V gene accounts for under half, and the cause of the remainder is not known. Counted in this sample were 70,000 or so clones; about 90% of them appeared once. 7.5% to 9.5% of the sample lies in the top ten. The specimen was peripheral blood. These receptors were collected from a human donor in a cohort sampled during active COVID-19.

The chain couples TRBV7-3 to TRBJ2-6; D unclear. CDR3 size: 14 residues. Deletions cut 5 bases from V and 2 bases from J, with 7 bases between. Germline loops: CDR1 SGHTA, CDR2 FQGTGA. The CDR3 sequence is CASSLSTGANVLTF. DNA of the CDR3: TGTGCCAGCAGCCTCAGTACTGGGGCCAACGTCCTGACTTTC. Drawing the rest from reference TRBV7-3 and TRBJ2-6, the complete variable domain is GAGVSQTPSNKVTEKGKYVELRCDPISGHTALYWYRQSLGQGPEFLIYFQGTGAADDSGLPNDRFFAVRPEGSVSTLKIQRTERGDSAVYLCASSLSTGANVLTFGAGSRLTVL.

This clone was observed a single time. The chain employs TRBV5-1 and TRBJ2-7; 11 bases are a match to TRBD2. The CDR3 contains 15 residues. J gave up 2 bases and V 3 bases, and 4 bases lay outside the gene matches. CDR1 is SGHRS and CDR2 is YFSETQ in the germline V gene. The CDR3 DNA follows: TGCGCCAGCAGCTCGGGGACTAGCGGACCCTACGAGCAGTACTTC. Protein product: CASSSGTSGPYEQYF. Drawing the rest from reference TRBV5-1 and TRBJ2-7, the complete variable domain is KAGVTQTPRYLIKTRGQQVTLSCSPISGHRSVSWYQQTPGQGLQFLFEYFSETQRNKGNFPGRFSGRQFSNSRSEMNVSTLELGDSALYLCASSSGTSGPYEQYFGPGTRLTVT.

CDR3 residues: CASSPDRVNGYTF. DNA for the CDR3: TGTGCCAGCAGTCCCGATCGGGTGAATGGCTACACCTTC. The chain combines TRBV27 with TRBJ1-2, with D hard to call. The CDR3 consists of 13 residues. V was shortened by 5 bases and J by 6 bases, with 13 bases between the two germline ends. Germline V gene data show CDR1 as MNHEY and CDR2 as SMNVEV (reference sequence).

The CDR3 sequence: CASSQEGGGSQETQYF. The CDR3 nucleotides are TGCGCCAGCAGCCAAGAAGGGGGGGGATCCCAAGAGACCCAGTACTTC. The genes are TRBV4-3 and TRBJ2-5; D may be TRBD2 (7 bases). The CDR3 has 16 residues. Germline V gene lookup returns CDR1 LGHNA and CDR2 YSLEER. Deletions cut 0 bases from V and 1 base from J, with 12 bases between.

As DNA, the CDR3 is TGTGCCAGCAGCCATGCTAGCCACTATTCCTACGAGCAGTACTTC. Amino acids: CASSHASHYSYEQYF. J is TRBJ2-7 and V is TRBV14; tentative D call: TRBD2 (5 bases). Germline V gene sequence: CDR1 SGHDN, CDR2 FVKESK. This CDR3 comprises 15 residues. With 3 bases removed from V and 1 base from J, the gap between germline ends came to 13 bases.

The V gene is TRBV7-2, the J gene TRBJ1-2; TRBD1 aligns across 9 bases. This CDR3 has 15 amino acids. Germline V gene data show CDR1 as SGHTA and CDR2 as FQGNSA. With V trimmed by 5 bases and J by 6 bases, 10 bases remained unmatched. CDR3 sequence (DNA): TGTGCCAGCAGCAAATGGGACAGGGCGTTGGATGGCTACACCTTC. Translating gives CASSKWDRALDGYTF.

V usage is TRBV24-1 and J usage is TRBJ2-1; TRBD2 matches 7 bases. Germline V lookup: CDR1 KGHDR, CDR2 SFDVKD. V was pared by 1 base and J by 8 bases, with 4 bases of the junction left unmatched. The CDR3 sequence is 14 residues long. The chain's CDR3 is CATSDLGLGHEQFF. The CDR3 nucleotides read TGTGCCACCAGTGATTTAGGACTAGGCCATGAGCAGTTCTTC.

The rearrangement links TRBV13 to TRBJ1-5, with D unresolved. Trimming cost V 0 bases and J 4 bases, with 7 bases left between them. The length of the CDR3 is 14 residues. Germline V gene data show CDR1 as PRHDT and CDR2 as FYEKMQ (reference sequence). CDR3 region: CASSLGVANQPQHF. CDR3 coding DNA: TGTGCCAGCAGCTTAGGCGTGGCAAATCAGCCCCAGCATTTT.

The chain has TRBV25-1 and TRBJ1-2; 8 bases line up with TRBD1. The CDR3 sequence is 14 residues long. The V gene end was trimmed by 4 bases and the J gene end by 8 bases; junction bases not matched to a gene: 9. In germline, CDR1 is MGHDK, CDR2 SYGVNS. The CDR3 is CASSAFQGAGGYTF. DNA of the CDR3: TGTGCCAGCAGTGCGTTTCAGGGGGCGGGAGGCTACACCTTC.

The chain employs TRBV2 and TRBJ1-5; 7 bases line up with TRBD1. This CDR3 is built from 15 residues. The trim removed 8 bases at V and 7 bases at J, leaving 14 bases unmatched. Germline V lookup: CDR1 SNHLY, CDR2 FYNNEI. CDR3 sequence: CASADGLLGGQPQHF. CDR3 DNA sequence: TGTGCCAGCGCTGACGGGCTCTTAGGGGGCCAGCCCCAGCATTTT.

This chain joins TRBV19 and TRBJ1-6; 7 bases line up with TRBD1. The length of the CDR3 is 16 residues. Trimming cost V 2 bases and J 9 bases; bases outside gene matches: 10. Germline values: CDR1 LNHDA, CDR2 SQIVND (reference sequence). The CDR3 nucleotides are TGTGCCAGTAGTATACCGGGGACAGCGGTAAGTTCACCCCTCCACTTT. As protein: CASSIPGTAVSSPLHF.

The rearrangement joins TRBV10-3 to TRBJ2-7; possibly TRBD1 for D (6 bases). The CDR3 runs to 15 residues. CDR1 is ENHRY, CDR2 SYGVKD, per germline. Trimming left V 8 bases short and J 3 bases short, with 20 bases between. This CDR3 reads CAIGRSGVGDYEQYF. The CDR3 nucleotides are TGTGCCATCGGACGCTCAGGGGTTGGGGACTACGAGCAGTACTTC.

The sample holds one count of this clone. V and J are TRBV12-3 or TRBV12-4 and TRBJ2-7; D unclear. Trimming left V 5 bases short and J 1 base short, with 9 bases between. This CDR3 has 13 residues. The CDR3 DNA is TGTGCCAGCAGTCCTCCCAGGTCCTACGAGCAGTACTTC. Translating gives CASSPPRSYEQYF.

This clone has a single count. The CDR3 region has the DNA TGTGCCAGCAGCCAACAGGGCTACGAGCAGTACTTC. Translated: CASSQQGYEQYF. The chain employs TRBV5-5 and TRBJ2-7, with D possibly being TRBD1 (6 bases). Germline V lookup: CDR1 SGHKS, CDR2 YYEKEE (reference sequence). The CDR3 runs to 12 residues. V lost 4 bases and J lost 3, with 8 bases in between.

The DNA for the CDR3 is TGTGCCAGTAGTATACTAGTAGGAACCTACGAGCAGTACTTC. It is translated as CASSILVGTYEQYF. The V gene is TRBV19, the J gene TRBJ2-7; the D is unclear. V lost 2 bases, J lost 2 bases, and 10 bases lay in between. Germline V lookup: CDR1 LNHDA, CDR2 SQIVND (reference sequence). This CDR3 has 14 amino acids.

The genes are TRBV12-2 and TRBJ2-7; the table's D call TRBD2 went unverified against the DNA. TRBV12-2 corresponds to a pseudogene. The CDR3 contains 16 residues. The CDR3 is CASRLNGDSGAYEQYF. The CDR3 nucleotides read TGTGCAAGTCGCTTAAACGGGGACTCTGGAGCCTACGAGCAGTACTTC.

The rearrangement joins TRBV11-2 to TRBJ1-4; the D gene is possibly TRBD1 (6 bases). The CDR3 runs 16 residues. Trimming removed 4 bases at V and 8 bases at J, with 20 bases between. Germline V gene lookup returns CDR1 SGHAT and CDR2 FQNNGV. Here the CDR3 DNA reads TGTGCCAGCAGCTCACCCTACAGGGTGGGGAACGAAAAACTGTTTTTT. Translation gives CASSSPYRVGNEKLFF.

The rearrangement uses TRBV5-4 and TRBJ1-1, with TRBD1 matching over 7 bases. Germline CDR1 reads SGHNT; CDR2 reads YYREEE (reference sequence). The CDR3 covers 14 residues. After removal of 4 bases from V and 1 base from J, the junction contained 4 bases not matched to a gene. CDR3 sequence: CASSMYRGNTEAFF. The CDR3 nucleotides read TGTGCCAGCAGCATGTACAGGGGGAACACTGAAGCTTTCTTT.

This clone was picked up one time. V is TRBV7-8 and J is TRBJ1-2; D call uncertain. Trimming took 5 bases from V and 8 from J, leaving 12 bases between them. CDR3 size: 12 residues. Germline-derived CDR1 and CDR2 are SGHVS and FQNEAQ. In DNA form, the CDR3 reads TGTGCCAGCAGCCCCAACCTAGAGGGCTACACCTTC. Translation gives CASSPNLEGYTF.

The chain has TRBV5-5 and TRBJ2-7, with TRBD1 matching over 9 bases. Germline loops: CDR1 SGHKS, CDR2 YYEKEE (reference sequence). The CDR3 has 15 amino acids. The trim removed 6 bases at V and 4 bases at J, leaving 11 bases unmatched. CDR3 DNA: TGTGCCAGCAACCAACCGGGACAGGGCTTGTACGAGCAGTACTTC. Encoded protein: CASNQPGQGLYEQYF.

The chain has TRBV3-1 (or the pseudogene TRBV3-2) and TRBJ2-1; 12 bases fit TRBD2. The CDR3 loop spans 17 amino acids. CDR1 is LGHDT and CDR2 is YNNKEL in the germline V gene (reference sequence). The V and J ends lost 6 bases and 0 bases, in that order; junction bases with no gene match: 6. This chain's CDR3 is CASRPSSGGASYNEQFF. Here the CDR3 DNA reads TGTGCCAGCAGGCCGTCTAGCGGGGGGGCCTCCTACAATGAGCAGTTCTTC.

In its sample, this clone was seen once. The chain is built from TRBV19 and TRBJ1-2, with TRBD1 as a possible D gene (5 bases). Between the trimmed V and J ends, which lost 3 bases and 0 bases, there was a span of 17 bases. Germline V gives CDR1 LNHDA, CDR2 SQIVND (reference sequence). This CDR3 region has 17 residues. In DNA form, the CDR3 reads TGTGCCAGTAGTATTTCTATGGCGGGACTAACTAACTATGGCTACACCTTC. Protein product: CASSISMAGLTNYGYTF.

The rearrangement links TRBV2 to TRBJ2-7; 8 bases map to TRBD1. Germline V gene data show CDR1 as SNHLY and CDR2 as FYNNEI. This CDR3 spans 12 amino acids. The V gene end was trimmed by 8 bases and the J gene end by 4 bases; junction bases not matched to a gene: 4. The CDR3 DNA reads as TGTGCCAGCGCCGACAGGGGATACGAGCAGTACTTC. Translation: CASADRGYEQYF.

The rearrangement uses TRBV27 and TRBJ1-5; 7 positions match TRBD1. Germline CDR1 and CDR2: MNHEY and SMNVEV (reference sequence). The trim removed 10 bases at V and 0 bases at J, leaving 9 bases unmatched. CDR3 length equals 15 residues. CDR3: CATRQGRYSNQPQHF. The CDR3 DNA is TGTGCCACCCGACAGGGCCGGTATAGCAATCAGCCCCAGCATTTT.

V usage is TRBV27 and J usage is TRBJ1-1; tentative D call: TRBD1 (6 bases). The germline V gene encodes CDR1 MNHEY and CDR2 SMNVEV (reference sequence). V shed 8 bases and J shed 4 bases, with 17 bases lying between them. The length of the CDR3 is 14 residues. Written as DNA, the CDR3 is TGTGCCAGCCTGTCCATGGGGGCTGGCACTGAAGCTTTCTTT. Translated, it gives CASLSMGAGTEAFF.